Presented here are 7 T cell receptor beta chains from one specimen sequenced in a study of tissue T cells after allogeneic stem cell transplantation. Some clones are missing from TCRdb's copy, which holds only in-frame ones; the method was immunoSEQ multiplex PCR. The sample has thousands of clones; approximately 45% are singletons. Specified time point: mouse harvest day 14 after allogeneic transplant. Each mouse received 10^7 T-cell-depleted marrow cells plus 10^6 splenic CD5+ T cells by tail vein. Sequenced input: gut tissue. These receptor sequences come from a female BALB/c mouse given C57BL/6 T cells with graft-versus-host disease after an allogeneic hematopoietic cell transplant.

As for this clone: These gene names are mouse names. The read ends 1 residue before the CDR3 terminus; that terminus is restored from the germline J gene. The chain has TRBV13-2 and TRBJ2-3; 7 nucleotides line up with TRBD1. The CDR3 extends over 15 amino acids. V was pared by 0 bases and J by 2 bases, with 3 bases of the junction left unmatched. Germline loops: CDR1 NNHNN, CDR2 SYGAGS (reference sequence). CDR3 DNA (partial): TGTGCCAGCGGTGATGGCGGGACAGTTGCAGAAACGCTGTAT. Translated, it gives CASGDGGTVAETLY. The entire CDR3 is CASGDGGTVAETLYF.

Notes on this clone: Gene names refer to mouse genes. Read sequence stops 1 residue before the CDR3 end, and the germline J gene provides the missing end. The chain has TRBV5 and TRBJ1-4; 7 nucleotides match TRBD1. Germline CDR1 and CDR2: LGHNA and YNLKQL (reference sequence). With 4 bases clipped from V and 4 bases from J, the junction kept 6 bases outside the gene matches. CDR3 length equals 15 residues. The sequenced CDR3 bases are TGTGCCAGCAGCCCCCGACAGGGCGGCAACGAAAGATTATTT. Translation: CASSPRQGGNERLF. The complete CDR3 protein is CASSPRQGGNERLFF.

In its sample, this clone ranks as large. The listed genes are named as in mouse. The sequenced fragment ends 1 residue before the CDR3 boundary, so the rest is inferred from the germline J gene. The chain uses TRBV13-1 and TRBJ1-2, with TRBD1 as a possible D gene (6 bases). Trimming cost V 5 bases and J 3 bases, with 11 bases left between them. CDR3 length equals 13 residues. Per the germline V gene, CDR1 is NSHNY and CDR2 is SYGAGN. CDR3 DNA (partial): TGTGCCAGCAGGAAACAGGGAGACTCCGACTACACC. Translation: CASRKQGDSDYT. The whole CDR3 sequence reads CASRKQGDSDYTF.

Remarks on this clone: These gene names are mouse names. The read stops 1 residue short of the end of the CDR3; the missing end is completed from the germline J gene. The V call is TRBV26, the J call TRBJ1-3; no clear D gene. Germline lookup yields CDR1 KGHPV and CDR2 FQNQEV (reference sequence). The CDR3 runs 14 residues. Trimming left V 4 bases short and J 0 bases short, with 7 bases between. The DNA read from the CDR3 is TGTGCCAGCAGTCCGCAGGCTTCTGGAAATACGCTCTAT. It is translated as CASSPQASGNTLY. The CDR3 in full is CASSPQASGNTLYF.

Regarding this clone: The gene names here belong to mouse. The read stops 1 residue short of the end of the CDR3; the missing end is completed from the germline J gene. The chain employs TRBV3 and TRBJ2-3; 8 bases align to TRBD2. Germline CDR1 reads SNHLY; CDR2 reads FYNGKV (reference sequence). This CDR3 is 15 amino acids long. With 5 bases clipped from V and 0 bases from J, the junction kept 4 bases outside the gene matches. CDR3 bases read: TGTGCCAGCAGCCGACTGGGGTCTAGTGCAGAAACGCTGTAT. Its translation is CASSRLGSSAETLY. The whole CDR3 reads CASSRLGSSAETLYF.

This clone was recorded a few times. The listed genes are named as in mouse. The covered CDR3 bases are TGTGCCAGCAGTGATGGGACTGGGGGAGACACCCAGTAC. Its translation is CASSDGTGGDTQY. The CDR3 in its entirety is CASSDGTGGDTQYF. V usage is TRBV13-1 and J usage is TRBJ2-5, with TRBD2 identical over 10 bases. Coverage ceases 1 residue before the CDR3 finishes, and the germline J gene fills in the end. After removal of 0 bases from V and 5 bases from J, the junction contained 0 bases not matched to a gene. Germline V gene sequence: CDR1 NSHNY, CDR2 SYGAGN. This CDR3 is 14 amino acids long.

This clone has just a few counts. Gene names and germline match the mouse. The read is 1 residue too short to cover the CDR3 end, so that end is filled in from the germline J gene. The gene calls are TRBV26 and TRBJ2-5, with unresolved D. Germline values: CDR1 KGHPV, CDR2 FQNQEV (reference sequence). The germline V and J ends were trimmed by 5 bases and 3 bases, with 3 bases remaining between them. The CDR3 contains 11 residues. The CDR3 loop reads CASSLQDTQYF. CDR3 DNA, as far as it was read: TGTGCCAGCAGTTTGCAAGACACCCAGTAC.